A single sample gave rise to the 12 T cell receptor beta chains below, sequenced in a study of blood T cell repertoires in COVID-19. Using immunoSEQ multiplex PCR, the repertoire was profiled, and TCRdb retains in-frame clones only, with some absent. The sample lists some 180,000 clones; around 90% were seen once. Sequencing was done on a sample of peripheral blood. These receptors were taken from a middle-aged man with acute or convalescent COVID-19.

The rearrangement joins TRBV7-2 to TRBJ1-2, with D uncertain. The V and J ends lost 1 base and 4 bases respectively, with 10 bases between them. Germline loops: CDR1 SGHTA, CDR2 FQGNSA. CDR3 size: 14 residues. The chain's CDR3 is CASSLDSAIYGYTF. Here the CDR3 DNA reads TGTGCCAGCAGCTTAGACAGTGCGATCTATGGCTACACCTTC.

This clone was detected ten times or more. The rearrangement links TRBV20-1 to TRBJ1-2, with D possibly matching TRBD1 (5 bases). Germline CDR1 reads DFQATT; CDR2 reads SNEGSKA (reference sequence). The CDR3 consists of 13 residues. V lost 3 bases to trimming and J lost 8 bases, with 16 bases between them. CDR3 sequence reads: CSASKGRVEGYTF. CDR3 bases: TGCAGTGCTAGTAAAGGCAGGGTAGAGGGCTACACCTTC.

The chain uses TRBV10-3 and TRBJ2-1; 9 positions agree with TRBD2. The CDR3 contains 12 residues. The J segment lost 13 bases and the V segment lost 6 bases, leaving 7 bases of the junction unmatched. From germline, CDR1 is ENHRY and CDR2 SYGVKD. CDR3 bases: TGTGCCATCAGCGAAGCTAGCGGGAATCAGTTCTTC. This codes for CAISEASGNQFF.

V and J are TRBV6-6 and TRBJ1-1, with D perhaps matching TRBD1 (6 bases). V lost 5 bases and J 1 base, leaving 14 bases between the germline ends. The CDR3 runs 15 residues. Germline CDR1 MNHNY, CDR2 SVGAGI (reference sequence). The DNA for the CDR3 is TGTGCCAGCAGTCCTCGCGGCAGGGGGAACACTGAAGCTTTCTTT. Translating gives CASSPRGRGNTEAFF.

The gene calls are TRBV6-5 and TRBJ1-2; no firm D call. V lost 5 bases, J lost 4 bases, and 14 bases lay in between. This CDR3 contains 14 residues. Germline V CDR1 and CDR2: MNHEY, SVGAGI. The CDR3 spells CASSPSGVSYGYTF. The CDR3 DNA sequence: TGTGCCAGCAGTCCCTCCGGGGTTTCCTATGGCTACACCTTC.

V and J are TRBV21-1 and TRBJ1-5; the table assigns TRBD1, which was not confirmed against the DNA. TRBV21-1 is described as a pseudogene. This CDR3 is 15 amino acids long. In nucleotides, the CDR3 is TGTGCCAGCAGCAAGAAAACAGGGATTAATCAGCCCCAGCATTTT. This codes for CASSKKTGINQPQHF.

The CDR3 DNA reads TGTGCCAGCAGCGTAAATCATCGGACCGGGGAGCTGTTTTTT. Protein: CASSVNHRTGELFF. The V call is TRBV9, the J call TRBJ2-2; D is ambiguous. CDR3 size: 14 residues. CDR1 and CDR2 (germline): SGDLS, YYNGEE. V shed 1 base and J shed 5 bases, with 9 bases lying between them.

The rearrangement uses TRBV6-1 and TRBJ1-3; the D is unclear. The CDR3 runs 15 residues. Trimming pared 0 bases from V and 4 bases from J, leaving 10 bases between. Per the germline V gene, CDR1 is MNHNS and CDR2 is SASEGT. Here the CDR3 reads CASSEARTAGNTIYF. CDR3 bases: TGTGCCAGCAGTGAAGCGAGAACAGCCGGAAACACCATATATTTT.

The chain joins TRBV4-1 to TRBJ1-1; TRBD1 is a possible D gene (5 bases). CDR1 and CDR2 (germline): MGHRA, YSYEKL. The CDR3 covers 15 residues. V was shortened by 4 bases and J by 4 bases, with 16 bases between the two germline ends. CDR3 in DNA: TGCGCCAGCAGCCCCCTACACCTTAGGGGCACTGAAGCTTTCTTT. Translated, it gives CASSPLHLRGTEAFF.

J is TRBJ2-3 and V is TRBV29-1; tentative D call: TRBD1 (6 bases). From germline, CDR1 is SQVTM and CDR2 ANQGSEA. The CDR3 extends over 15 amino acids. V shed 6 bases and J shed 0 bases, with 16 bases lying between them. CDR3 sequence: CSVVITGSSTDTQYF. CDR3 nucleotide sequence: TGCAGCGTCGTAATAACAGGGTCTAGCACAGATACGCAGTATTTT.

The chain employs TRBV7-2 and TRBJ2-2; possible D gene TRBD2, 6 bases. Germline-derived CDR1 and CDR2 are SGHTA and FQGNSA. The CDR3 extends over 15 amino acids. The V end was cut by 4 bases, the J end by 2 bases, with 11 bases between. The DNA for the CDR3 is TGTGCCAGCAGCTCCTTAGCGGATAACACCGGGGAGCTGTTTTTT. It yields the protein CASSSLADNTGELFF.

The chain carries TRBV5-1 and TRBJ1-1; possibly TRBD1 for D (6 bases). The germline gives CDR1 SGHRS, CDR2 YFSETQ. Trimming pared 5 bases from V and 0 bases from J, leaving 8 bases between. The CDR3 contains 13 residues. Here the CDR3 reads CASRQGLNTEAFF. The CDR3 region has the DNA TGCGCCAGCAGACAGGGATTGAACACTGAAGCTTTCTTT.